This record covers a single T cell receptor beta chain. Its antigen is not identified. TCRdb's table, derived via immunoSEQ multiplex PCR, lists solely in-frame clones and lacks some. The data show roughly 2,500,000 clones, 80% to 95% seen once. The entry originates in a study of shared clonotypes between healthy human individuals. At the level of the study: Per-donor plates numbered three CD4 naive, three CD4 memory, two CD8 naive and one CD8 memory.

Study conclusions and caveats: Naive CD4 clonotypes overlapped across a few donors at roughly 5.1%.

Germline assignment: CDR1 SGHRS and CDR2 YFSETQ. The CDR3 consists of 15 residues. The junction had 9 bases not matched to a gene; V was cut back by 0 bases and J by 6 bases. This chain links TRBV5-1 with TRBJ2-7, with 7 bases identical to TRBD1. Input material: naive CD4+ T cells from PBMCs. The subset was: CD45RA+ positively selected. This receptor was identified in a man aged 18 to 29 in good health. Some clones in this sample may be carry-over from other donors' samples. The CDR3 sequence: CASSLAEVRGSEQYF. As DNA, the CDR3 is TGCGCCAGCAGCTTGGCCGAGGTCAGGGGGTCCGAGCAGTACTTC.